The 9 T cell receptor beta chains in this list originate from one sample, sequenced in a study of blood T cell repertoires in COVID-19. This table comes from immunoSEQ multiplex PCR, and its TCRdb copy is limited to in-frame clones, with some not included. The sample has 220,000 or so clones; about 90% are singletons. The sample comprised peripheral blood. The receptors shown here come from a man in his fifties or sixties with COVID-19, enrolled during active disease.

In its sample, this clone was seen once. The CDR3 region has the DNA TGTGCCAGCAGTTACGACAGGACTGCTAACTATGGCTACACCTTC. Its protein is CASSYDRTANYGYTF. The rearrangement links TRBV5-6 to TRBJ1-2, with D possibly TRBD1 on 6 matching bases. Trimming took off 5 bases at V and 0 bases at J, with 14 bases between the two ends. This CDR3 region has 15 residues. Looked up from germline, CDR1 is SGHDT and CDR2 is YYEEEE.

This chain joins TRBV27 and TRBJ2-7; 9 nucleotides agree with TRBD1. This CDR3 has 17 residues. Per the germline V gene, CDR1 is MNHEY and CDR2 is SMNVEV (reference sequence). V dropped 5 bases and J dropped 5; count of bases not matched to a gene: 16. The CDR3 DNA reads TGTGCCAGCAGTCAACCCCCTCACAGGGGGCGAGTTAACGAGCAGTACTTC. Translated, it gives CASSQPPHRGRVNEQYF.

The V call is TRBV14, the J call TRBJ1-1; the D is unclear. Germline V lookup: CDR1 SGHDN, CDR2 FVKESK. The CDR3 has 15 amino acids. The ends were cut back, 4 bases at V and 4 bases at J, with 16 bases in the middle. CDR3 sequence: CASSPRGGWRTEAFF. The CDR3 DNA reads TGTGCCAGCAGCCCTCGCGGAGGGTGGCGCACTGAAGCTTTCTTT.

The chain couples TRBV30 to TRBJ1-6; 7 bases align to TRBD1. Unmatched junction bases numbered 2, after V lost 0 bases and J lost 6 bases. Germline CDR1 GTSNPN, CDR2 SVGIG (reference sequence). This CDR3 is built from 14 residues. DNA of the CDR3: TGTGCCTGGAGTGTTGGGACAGTTAATTCACCCCTCCACTTT. Residues: CAWSVGTVNSPLHF.

The gene calls are TRBV19 and TRBJ1-3; D unresolved. Trimming cost V 7 bases and J 0 bases, with 16 bases left between them. CDR1 and CDR2 (germline): LNHDA, SQIVND (reference sequence). The CDR3 is 16 amino acids. The CDR3 spells CASKLGSANSGNTIYF. For the CDR3, the DNA is TGTGCCAGTAAACTAGGGAGCGCAAACTCTGGAAACACCATATATTTT.

The gene calls are TRBV7-2 and TRBJ1-6; a weak D match, TRBD1 (5 bases). Per the germline V gene, CDR1 is SGHTA and CDR2 is FQGNSA. V gave up 1 base and J gave up 8 bases, with 12 bases separating them. There are 15 residues in the CDR3. CDR3 amino acids: CASSLGQGKHSPLHF. DNA for the CDR3: TGTGCCAGCAGCTTAGGGCAGGGCAAACATTCACCCCTCCACTTT.

The CDR3 reads CASSESRANEQFF. Written as DNA, the CDR3 is TGCGCCAGCAGTGAGAGCAGGGCGAATGAGCAGTTCTTC. This sequence joins TRBV10-1 and TRBJ2-1; perhaps TRBD1 as D (5 bases). Germline CDR1 WNHNN, CDR2 SYGVQD (reference sequence). CDR3 length: 13 amino acids. V lost 2 bases to trimming and J lost 7 bases, with 9 bases between them.

The rearrangement joins TRBV27 to TRBJ1-5; unclear D gene. In germline, CDR1 is MNHEY, CDR2 SMNVEV (reference sequence). Trimming cost V 7 bases and J 3 bases, with 10 bases left between them. The CDR3 loop spans 13 amino acids. Here the CDR3 reads CASKETSNQPQHF. The CDR3 DNA is TGTGCCAGCAAGGAGACCTCCAATCAGCCCCAGCATTTT.

V usage is TRBV19 and J usage is TRBJ2-1; weak D call: TRBD2 (6 bases). There are 15 residues in the CDR3. CDR1 LNHDA and CDR2 SQIVND come from the germline V gene (reference sequence). Between the trimmed V and J ends, which lost 3 bases and 2 bases, there was a span of 11 bases. In DNA form, the CDR3 reads TGTGCCAGTAGTATTGGGGACTCGACCTACAATGAGCAGTTCTTC. Encoded protein: CASSIGDSTYNEQFF.